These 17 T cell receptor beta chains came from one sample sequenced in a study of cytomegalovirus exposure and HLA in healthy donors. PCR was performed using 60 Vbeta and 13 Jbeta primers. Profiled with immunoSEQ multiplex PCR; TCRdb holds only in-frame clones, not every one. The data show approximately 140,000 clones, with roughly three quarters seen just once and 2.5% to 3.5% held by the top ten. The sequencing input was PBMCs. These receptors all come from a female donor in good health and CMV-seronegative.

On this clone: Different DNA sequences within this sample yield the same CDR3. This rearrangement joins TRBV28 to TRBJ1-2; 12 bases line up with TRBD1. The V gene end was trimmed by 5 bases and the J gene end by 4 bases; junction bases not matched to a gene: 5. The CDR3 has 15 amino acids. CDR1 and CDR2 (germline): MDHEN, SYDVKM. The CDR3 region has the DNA TGTGCCAGCAGTCTTGGGACAGGGGGCGGCTATGGCTACACCTTC. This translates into CASSLGTGGGYGYTF.

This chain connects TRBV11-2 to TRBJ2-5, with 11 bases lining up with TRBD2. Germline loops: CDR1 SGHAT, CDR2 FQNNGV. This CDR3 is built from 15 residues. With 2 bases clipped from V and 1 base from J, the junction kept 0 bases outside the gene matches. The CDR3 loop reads CASSLTSGGQETQYF. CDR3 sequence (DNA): TGTGCCAGCAGCTTAACTAGCGGGGGCCAAGAGACCCAGTACTTC.

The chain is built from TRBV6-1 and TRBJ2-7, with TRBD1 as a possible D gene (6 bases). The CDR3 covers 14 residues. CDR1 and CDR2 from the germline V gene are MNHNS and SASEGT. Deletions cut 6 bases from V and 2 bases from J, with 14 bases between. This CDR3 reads CASRTRGFAYEQYF. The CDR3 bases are TGTGCCAGCAGAACCAGGGGCTTTGCCTACGAGCAGTACTTC.

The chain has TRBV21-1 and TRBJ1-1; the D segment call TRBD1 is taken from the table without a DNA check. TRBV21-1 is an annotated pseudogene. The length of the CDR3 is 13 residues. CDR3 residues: CASSKEGQGEAFF. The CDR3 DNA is TGTGCCAGCAGCAAAGAGGGACAGGGTGAAGCTTTCTTT.

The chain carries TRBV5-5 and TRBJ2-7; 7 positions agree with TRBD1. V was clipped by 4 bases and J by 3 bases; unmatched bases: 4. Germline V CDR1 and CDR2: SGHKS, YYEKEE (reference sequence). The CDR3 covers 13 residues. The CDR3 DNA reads TGTGCCAGCAGCGGGACAGTACTCTACGAGCAGTACTTC. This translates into CASSGTVLYEQYF.

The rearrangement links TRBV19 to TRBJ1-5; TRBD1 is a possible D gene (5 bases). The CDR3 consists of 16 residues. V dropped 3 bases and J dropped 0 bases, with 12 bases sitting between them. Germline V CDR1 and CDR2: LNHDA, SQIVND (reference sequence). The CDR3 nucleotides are TGTGCCAGTAGTATTGGACAAATTTATAGCAATCAGCCCCAGCATTTT. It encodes CASSIGQIYSNQPQHF. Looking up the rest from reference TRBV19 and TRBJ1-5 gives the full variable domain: DGGITQSPKYLFRKEGQNVTLSCEQNLNHDAMYWYRQDPGQGLRLIYYSQIVNDFQKGDIAEGYSVSREKKESFPLTVTSAQKNPTAFYLCASSIGQIYSNQPQHFGDGTRLSIL.

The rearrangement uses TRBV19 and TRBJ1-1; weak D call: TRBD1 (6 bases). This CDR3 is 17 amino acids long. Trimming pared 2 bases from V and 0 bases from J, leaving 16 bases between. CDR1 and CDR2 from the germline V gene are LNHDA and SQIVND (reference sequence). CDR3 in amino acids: CASSITGQGSMNTEAFF. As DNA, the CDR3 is TGTGCCAGTAGTATAACCGGGCAGGGGTCCATGAACACTGAAGCTTTCTTT.

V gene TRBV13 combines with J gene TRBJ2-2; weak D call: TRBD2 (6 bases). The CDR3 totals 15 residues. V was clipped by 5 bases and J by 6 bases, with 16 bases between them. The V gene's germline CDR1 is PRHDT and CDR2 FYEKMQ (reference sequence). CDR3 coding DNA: TGTGCCAGCAGCACCCGGAGGGACTTACCCGGGGAGCTGTTTTTT. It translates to CASSTRRDLPGELFF.

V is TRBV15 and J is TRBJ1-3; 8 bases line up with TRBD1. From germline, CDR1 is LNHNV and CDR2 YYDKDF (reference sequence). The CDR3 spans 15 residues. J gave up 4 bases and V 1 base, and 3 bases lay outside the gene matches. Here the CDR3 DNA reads TGTGCCACCAGCAGAGGGAGGACAGGGGGAAACACCATATATTTT. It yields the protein CATSRGRTGGNTIYF.

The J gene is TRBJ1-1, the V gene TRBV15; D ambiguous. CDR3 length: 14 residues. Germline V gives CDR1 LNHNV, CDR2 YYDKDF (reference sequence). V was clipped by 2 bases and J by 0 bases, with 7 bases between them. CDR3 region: CATSRQDMNTEAFF. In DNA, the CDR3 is TGTGCCACCAGCAGACAGGATATGAACACTGAAGCTTTCTTT.

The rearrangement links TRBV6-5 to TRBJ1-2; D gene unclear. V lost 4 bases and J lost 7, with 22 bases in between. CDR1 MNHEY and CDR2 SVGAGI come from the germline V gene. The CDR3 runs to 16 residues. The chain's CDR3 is CASSSSKVNRRGGYTF. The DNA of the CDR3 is TGTGCCAGCAGTTCCTCGAAGGTCAACCGGCGAGGTGGCTACACCTTC.

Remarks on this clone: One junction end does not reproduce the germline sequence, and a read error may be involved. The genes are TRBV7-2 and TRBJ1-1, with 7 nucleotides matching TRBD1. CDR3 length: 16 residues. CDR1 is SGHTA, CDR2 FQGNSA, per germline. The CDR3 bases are TGTGCCAGCAGGTTAGGGGGACAGATGTTGTGGACTGAAGCTTTCTTT. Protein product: CASRLGGQMLWTEAFF.

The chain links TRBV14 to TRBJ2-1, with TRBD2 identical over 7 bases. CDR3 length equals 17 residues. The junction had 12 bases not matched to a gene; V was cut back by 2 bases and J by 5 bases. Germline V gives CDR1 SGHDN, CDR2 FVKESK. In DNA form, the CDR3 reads TGTGCCAGCAGCCAAATCAGCGGGAACAGACTAAACAATGAGCAGTTCTTC. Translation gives CASSQISGNRLNNEQFF.

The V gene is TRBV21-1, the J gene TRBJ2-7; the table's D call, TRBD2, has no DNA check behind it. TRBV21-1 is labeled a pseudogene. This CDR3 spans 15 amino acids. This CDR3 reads CASSTLRGIPYEQYF. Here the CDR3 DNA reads TGTGCCAGCAGCACCCTGCGGGGTATTCCCTACGAGCAGTACTTC.

CDR3 nucleotides: TGTGCCAGCTCACAGGAGGGGGCGGGCACTGAAGCTTTCTTT. Its translation: CASSQEGAGTEAFF. The chain employs TRBV18 and TRBJ1-1, with 7 bases matching TRBD1. CDR1 KGHSH and CDR2 LQKENI come from the germline V gene. V shed 4 bases, J shed 4 bases, and the junction held 6 bases outside the gene matches. This CDR3 has 14 residues.

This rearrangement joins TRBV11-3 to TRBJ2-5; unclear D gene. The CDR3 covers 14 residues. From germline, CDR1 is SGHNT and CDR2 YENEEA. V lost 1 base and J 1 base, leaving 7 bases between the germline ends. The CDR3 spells CASSLGASQETQYF. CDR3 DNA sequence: TGTGCCAGCAGCTTAGGGGCAAGCCAAGAGACCCAGTACTTC.

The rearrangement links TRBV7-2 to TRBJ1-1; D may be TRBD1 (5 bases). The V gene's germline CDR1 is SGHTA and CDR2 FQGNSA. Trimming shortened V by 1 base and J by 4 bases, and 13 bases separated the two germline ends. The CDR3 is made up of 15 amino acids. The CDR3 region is CASSLVPGSGTEAFF. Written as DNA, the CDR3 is TGTGCCAGCAGCTTAGTCCCAGGGTCTGGCACTGAAGCTTTCTTT.